This entry concerns a single T cell receptor beta chain. This specimen comes from a study of T-cell memory formation after mild COVID-19. From the 5' RACE reads, TCRdb called clonotypes with MiXCR, one entry per CDR3 protein. The sample lists some 440,000 distinct CDR3 sequences; 25% were seen once. The CDR3 has 14 amino acids. Trimming took 8 bases from V and 5 from J; bases not matched to a gene: 5. Germline CDR1 LGHNA, CDR2 YNFKEQ. The sequence was obtained from an adult woman who had mild COVID-19 (a few samples of this study predate the infection). Cell type and time point are not known. The chain recombines TRBV4-2 with TRBJ2-2; TRBD1 matches 10 bases. The sequenced material came from PBMCs or a T cell subset sorted from them (not recorded which). For the CDR3, the DNA is TGTGCCAGCGGTGGGACAGGGGAGACCGGGGAGCTGTTTTTT. Protein sequence: CASGGTGETGELFF.